The 17 T cell receptor beta chains below come from one sample, sequenced in a study of early T cells in non-severe SARS-CoV-2 infection. TCRdb re-called the 5' RACE reads with MiXCR, one entry per CDR3 protein. In the table there are just under 65,000 distinct CDR3 sequences, less than 15% of which are singletons. The specimen was whole blood. The origin of the receptors is an adult who was a healthcare worker with PCR-confirmed SARS-CoV-2 infection or an uninfected control (not recorded which).

The J gene is TRBJ2-3, the V gene TRBV3-1; D remains ambiguous. Germline V gene lookup returns CDR1 LGHDT and CDR2 YNNKEL (reference sequence). The CDR3 is made up of 11 amino acids. V lost 0 bases to trimming and J lost 12 bases, with 7 bases between them. CDR3 nucleotide sequence: TGTGCCAGCAGCCAAGATGCGTACCAGTATTTT. It codes for CASSQDAYQYF.

The chain carries TRBV7-9 and TRBJ2-1; tentative D call: TRBD2 (6 bases). Trimming stripped 5 bases from V and 4 bases from J, with 15 bases between. The CDR3 runs to 15 residues. The germline gives CDR1 SEHNR, CDR2 FQNEAQ (reference sequence). The CDR3 DNA reads TGTGCCAGCAGCGGACTGGCGGGGCCTTACAATGAGCAGTTCTTC. This encodes CASSGLAGPYNEQFF. Using reference TRBV7-9 and TRBJ2-1 for the parts outside the CDR3, the full variable domain is DTGVSQNPRHKITKRGQNVTFRCDPISEHNRLYWYRQTLGQGPEFLTYFQNEAQLEKSRLLSDRFSAERPKGSFSTLEIQRTEQGDSAMYLCASSGLAGPYNEQFFGPGTRLTVL.

This clonotype was found a few times. The chain couples TRBV7-3 to TRBJ1-2, with a weak D call TRBD1 (5 bases). The germline gives CDR1 SGHTA, CDR2 FQGTGA. The V end lost 1 base, the J end lost 6 bases, and 9 bases lay between the germline ends. The CDR3 spans 13 residues. CDR3 sequence: CASSLMGGDGYTF. The CDR3 DNA reads as TGTGCCAGCAGCTTAATGGGAGGGGATGGCTACACCTTC.

This clonotype has only a few counts. The rearrangement joins TRBV18 to TRBJ2-1, with 7 bases identical to TRBD1. Germline-derived CDR1 and CDR2 are KGHSH and LQKENI. The CDR3 is made up of 13 amino acids. Trimming cost V 5 bases and J 4 bases; bases outside gene matches: 2. The CDR3 is CASSSTGYNEQFF. Here the CDR3 DNA reads TGTGCCAGCTCATCGACAGGGTACAATGAGCAGTTCTTC.

The chain has TRBV11-3 and TRBJ2-5; D remains ambiguous. In germline, CDR1 is SGHNT, CDR2 YENEEA. V lost 0 bases and J 4 bases, leaving 6 bases between the germline ends. The CDR3 runs 13 residues. The CDR3 region has the DNA TGTGCCAGCAGCTTAGAGGCCCGAGAGACCCAGTACTTC. Residues: CASSLEARETQYF.

This clonotype was seen repeatedly, ten times or more. This chain joins TRBV7-9 and TRBJ1-2; D ambiguous. Germline values: CDR1 SEHNR, CDR2 FQNEAQ (reference sequence). CDR3 length equals 11 residues. Trimming took 2 bases from V and 12 from J, leaving 10 bases between them. For the CDR3, the DNA is TGTGCCAGCAGCTTACAGGTCGCGAACACCTTC. It specifies CASSLQVANTF.

This chain links TRBV14 with TRBJ2-7, with D uncertain. Trimming took off 0 bases at V and 3 bases at J, with 12 bases between the two ends. Germline V gene sequence: CDR1 SGHDN, CDR2 FVKESK. This CDR3 has 15 residues. The CDR3 coding sequence is TGTGCCAGCAGCCAAGATCATGAGGTGGACTACGAGCAGTACTTC. Its protein product is CASSQDHEVDYEQYF. Full variable domain (remainder filled in from reference TRBV14 and TRBJ2-7): EAGVTQFPSHSVIEKGQTVTLRCDPISGHDNLYWYRRVMGKEIKFLLHFVKESKQDESGMPNNRFLAERTGGTYSTLKVQPAELEDSGVYFCASSQDHEVDYEQYFGPGTRLTVT.

The genes are TRBV7-3 and TRBJ2-7; 10 bases align to TRBD2. This CDR3 is built from 15 residues. V shed 0 bases, J shed 3 bases, and the junction held 2 bases outside the gene matches. The V gene's germline CDR1 is SGHTA and CDR2 FQGTGA. CDR3: CASSLTVAGGYEQYF. CDR3 coding DNA: TGTGCCAGCAGCTTAACGGTAGCGGGGGGCTACGAGCAGTACTTC.

This chain links TRBV7-2 with TRBJ2-3; 10 nucleotides align to TRBD1. The CDR3 consists of 16 residues. V dropped 0 bases and J dropped 3; count of bases not matched to a gene: 3. The germline V gene has CDR1 SGHTA and CDR2 FQGNSA. The CDR3 sequence: CASSLAGTGATDTQYF. In DNA, the CDR3 is TGTGCCAGCAGCTTAGCGGGGACAGGGGCGACAGATACGCAGTATTTT.

This chain connects TRBV27 to TRBJ1-6; a possible D gene is TRBD1 (6 bases). V lost 5 bases to trimming and J lost 0 bases, with 14 bases between them. Germline loops: CDR1 MNHEY, CDR2 SMNVEV (reference sequence). The CDR3 is 17 residues long. The CDR3 reads CASSPNRASSYNSPLHF. CDR3 nucleotides: TGTGCCAGCAGTCCTAACAGGGCCAGCTCCTATAATTCACCCCTCCACTTT.

The table lists this clonotype with many counts. The chain combines TRBV27 with TRBJ1-1; no clear D. The V and J ends lost 3 bases and 1 base respectively, with 12 bases between them. Germline loops: CDR1 MNHEY, CDR2 SMNVEV (reference sequence). This CDR3 region has 15 residues. The CDR3 coding sequence is TGTGCCAGCAGTTTTGGGCCCCTGGGGAACACTGAAGCTTTCTTT. Amino acid sequence: CASSFGPLGNTEAFF.

The CDR3 here is CASRGGPNYGYTF. CDR3 DNA: TGTGCCAGTAGGGGAGGGCCTAACTATGGCTACACCTTC. This sequence joins TRBV9 and TRBJ1-2, with a possible D match to TRBD1 (5 bases). Germline CDR1 reads SGDLS; CDR2 reads YYNGEE. Trimming took off 8 bases at V and 0 bases at J, with 11 bases between the two ends. The CDR3 covers 13 residues.

This clonotype was counted ten times or more. The rearrangement joins TRBV21-1 to TRBJ2-4; the listed D gene, TRBD1, was not tested against the DNA. TRBV21-1 has pseudogene status. This CDR3 is 20 amino acids long. CDR3 sequence reads: CASSKNWAGRGILAKNIQYF. The CDR3 DNA follows: TGTGCCAGCAGCAAAAATTGGGCAGGGAGAGGGATACTAGCCAAAAACATTCAGTACTTC.

The table lists this clonotype with many counts. This chain links TRBV7-9 with TRBJ2-2, with D perhaps matching TRBD1 (6 bases). Germline assignment: CDR1 SEHNR and CDR2 FQNEAQ (reference sequence). V was cut by 11 bases and J by 2 bases, with 21 bases left in between. CDR3 length: 16 amino acids. The CDR3 reads CACLGHPLLNTGELFF. CDR3 bases: TGTGCCTGCCTGGGACATCCGCTCCTCAACACCGGGGAGCTGTTTTTT.

This chain connects TRBV7-9 to TRBJ1-1, with D perhaps TRBD1 (6 bases). V shed 3 bases and J shed 5 bases, with 10 bases lying between them. The CDR3 is made up of 13 amino acids. CDR1 is SEHNR, CDR2 FQNEAQ, per germline (reference sequence). This chain's CDR3 is CASSFRGRTEAFF. CDR3 DNA: TGTGCCAGCAGCTTCAGGGGACGGACTGAAGCTTTCTTT.

This clonotype was recorded a few times. This chain connects TRBV7-8 to TRBJ1-4; weak D call: TRBD1 (5 bases). Germline assignment: CDR1 SGHVS and CDR2 FQNEAQ. Trimming shortened V by 5 bases and J by 3 bases, and 13 bases separated the two germline ends. This CDR3 region has 15 residues. The CDR3: CASSPWGGANEKLFF. The CDR3 region has the DNA TGTGCCAGCAGCCCCTGGGGGGGGGCTAATGAAAAACTGTTTTTT.

This clonotype has just a few counts. The V gene is TRBV28, the J gene TRBJ2-4, with D perhaps matching TRBD1 (5 bases). This CDR3 has 16 amino acids. Germline CDR1 is MDHEN and CDR2 is SYDVKM. V shed 7 bases and J shed 0 bases, with 16 bases lying between them. The CDR3 DNA sequence: TGTGCCAGCACAACTCAGGGTAATATAGCCAAAAACATTCAGTACTTC. It yields the protein CASTTQGNIAKNIQYF.